A single sample gave rise to the 19 T cell receptor beta chains below, sequenced in a study of OX40 agonist ivuxolimab in advanced cancers. Assay used: immunoSEQ multiplex PCR; TCRdb lists only in-frame clones, some missing. The data show tens of thousands of clones, with about nine tenths seen just once and approximately 0.99% held by the top ten. The source was CD4+ or CD8+ T cells sorted from blood, collected in a trial of the OX40 agonist ivuxolimab. The origin of the receptors is an adult with an advanced solid tumor such as melanoma, head and neck, liver or kidney cancer.

This chain uses TRBV28 with TRBJ2-3, with TRBD2 identical over 12 bases. Trimming took 2 bases from V and 2 from J; bases not matched to a gene: 2. The CDR3 has 16 residues. Germline CDR1 reads MDHEN; CDR2 reads SYDVKM. CDR3 region: CASSLGLAGITDTQYF. DNA for the CDR3: TGTGCCAGCAGTTTAGGACTAGCGGGAATCACAGATACGCAGTATTTT. Full variable domain (remainder filled in from reference TRBV28 and TRBJ2-3): DVKVTQSSRYLVKRTGEKVFLECVQDMDHENMFWYRQDPGLGLRLIYFSYDVKMKEKGDIPEGYSVSREKKERFSLILESASTNQTSMYLCASSLGLAGITDTQYFGPGTRLTVL.

This sequence joins TRBV7-2 and TRBJ2-7; D might be TRBD2 (5 bases). The CDR3 totals 13 residues. CDR1 SGHTA and CDR2 FQGNSA come from the germline V gene. V lost 1 base and J lost 7, with 11 bases in between. The CDR3 loop reads CASSLDGIREQYF. The CDR3, as DNA: TGTGCCAGCAGCTTAGACGGGATCAGAGAGCAGTACTTC.

V gene TRBV6-4 combines with J gene TRBJ2-7, with 12 bases fitting TRBD2. Germline loops: CDR1 MRHNA, CDR2 SNTAGT. The V and J ends lost 7 bases and 5 bases, in that order; junction bases with no gene match: 18. The CDR3 has 18 residues. The CDR3 protein is CASINGLAGGPSKNEQYF. The CDR3, as DNA: TGTGCCAGCATCAACGGGCTAGCGGGAGGGCCCTCGAAGAACGAGCAGTACTTC.

This clone has just a few counts. The chain has TRBV2 and TRBJ1-5, with unresolved D. The V end was cut by 8 bases, the J end by 6 bases, with 14 bases between. This CDR3 comprises 13 residues. CDR1 and CDR2 (germline): SNHLY, FYNNEI. CDR3 DNA: TGTGCCAGCTGCGCTATTGGTCGTCAGCCCCAGCATTTT. It is translated as CASCAIGRQPQHF.

This chain uses TRBV10-3 with TRBJ2-5, with a weak D call TRBD2 (6 bases). The CDR3 runs 13 residues. Germline V gives CDR1 ENHRY, CDR2 SYGVKD. V was cut by 0 bases and J by 5 bases, with 7 bases left in between. CDR3 region: CAISESGRETQYF. The CDR3 region has the DNA TGTGCCATCAGTGAGTCGGGGAGGGAGACCCAGTACTTC.

V usage is TRBV4-3 and J usage is TRBJ2-5; maybe TRBD1 (6 bases). V was pared by 1 base and J by 3 bases, with 12 bases between. The germline CDR1 and CDR2 sequences are LGHNA and YSLEER. This CDR3 is built from 15 residues. The CDR3 spells CASSQVVTGEETQYF. In DNA, the CDR3 is TGCGCCAGCAGCCAAGTTGTGACAGGAGAAGAGACCCAGTACTTC.

The rearrangement links TRBV10-1 to TRBJ2-1; D unresolved. Per germline, CDR1 WNHNN and CDR2 SYGVQD (reference sequence). This CDR3 comprises 16 residues. V was pared by 2 bases and J by 2 bases, with 13 bases between. CDR3: CASSEKVLTPYNEQFF. The CDR3 coding sequence is TGCGCCAGCAGTGAGAAAGTCCTCACCCCCTACAATGAGCAGTTCTTC.

The J gene is TRBJ1-1, the V gene TRBV28, with TRBD1 matching 9 bases. Trimming at V came to 5 bases and at J to 10 bases, leaving 8 bases not matched to a gene. CDR1 MDHEN and CDR2 SYDVKM come from the germline V gene. The CDR3 is made up of 13 amino acids. CDR3 sequence reads: CASSLTGGWGAFF. The CDR3 DNA reads TGTGCCAGCAGTCTCACAGGGGGCTGGGGAGCTTTCTTT. Based on the CDR3 plus reference TRBV28 and TRBJ1-1, the full variable domain is DVKVTQSSRYLVKRTGEKVFLECVQDMDHENMFWYRQDPGLGLRLIYFSYDVKMKEKGDIPEGYSVSREKKERFSLILESASTNQTSMYLCASSLTGGWGAFFGQGTRLTVV.

J is TRBJ2-1 and V is TRBV29-1; the match to TRBD2 covers 7 bases. The germline gives CDR1 SQVTM, CDR2 ANQGSEA. The length of the CDR3 is 13 residues. The V gene end was trimmed by 7 bases and the J gene end by 1 base; junction bases not matched to a gene: 4. The CDR3: CSGGGMSYNEQFF. The CDR3 coding sequence is TGCAGCGGGGGGGGAATGTCCTACAATGAGCAGTTCTTC.

This chain uses TRBV10-1 with TRBJ2-2; TRBD2 agrees at 9 bases. Germline assignment: CDR1 WNHNN and CDR2 SYGVQD (reference sequence). V gave up 3 bases and J gave up 2 bases; unmatched junction bases: 4. The CDR3 has 16 residues. The CDR3 DNA reads as TGCGCCAGCAGTGAACTAGCGGGTGAAAACACCGGGGAGCTGTTTTTT. Encoded protein: CASSELAGENTGELFF.

This rearrangement joins TRBV4-1 to TRBJ2-2, with 11 bases that match TRBD2. V dropped 4 bases and J dropped 7; count of bases not matched to a gene: 14. Germline-derived CDR1 and CDR2 are MGHRA and YSYEKL. The CDR3 consists of 18 residues. The CDR3 nucleotides are TGCGCCAGCAGCCTCACTGTAGCGGGAGGGCCAAGTGGCGGGGAGCTGTTTTTT. Its translation is CASSLTVAGGPSGGELFF.

The chain links TRBV28 to TRBJ2-1; 8 nucleotides agree with TRBD2. Germline values: CDR1 MDHEN, CDR2 SYDVKM. The V and J ends lost 4 bases and 6 bases, in that order; junction bases with no gene match: 8. This CDR3 contains 15 residues. The CDR3 loop reads CASSSIVSGSNEQFF. In DNA form, the CDR3 reads TGTGCCAGCAGTTCTATAGTGAGCGGGAGCAATGAGCAGTTCTTC. The full variable domain, its missing parts supplied by reference TRBV28 and TRBJ2-1, is DVKVTQSSRYLVKRTGEKVFLECVQDMDHENMFWYRQDPGLGLRLIYFSYDVKMKEKGDIPEGYSVSREKKERFSLILESASTNQTSMYLCASSSIVSGSNEQFFGPGTRLTVL.

V gene TRBV7-2 combines with J gene TRBJ1-4; 8 bases are shared with TRBD1. With 0 bases clipped from V and 8 bases from J, the junction kept 8 bases outside the gene matches. This CDR3 contains 16 residues. Germline-derived CDR1 and CDR2 are SGHTA and FQGNSA. DNA of the CDR3: TGTGCCAGCAGCTTAGCCGGGACAGGTATTGGAGAAAAACTGTTTTTT. This translates into CASSLAGTGIGEKLFF.

The V call is TRBV6-5, the J call TRBJ1-3; no clear D. Trimming cost V 6 bases and J 0 bases, with 12 bases left between them. The CDR3 is 15 residues long. Germline V gives CDR1 MNHEY, CDR2 SVGAGI. The CDR3 DNA reads as TGTGCCAGCAGCCGACAACTCCACTCTGGAAACACCATATATTTT. This translates into CASSRQLHSGNTIYF.

The gene calls are TRBV5-1 and TRBJ2-2, with D possibly being TRBD2 (6 bases). The germline V and J ends were trimmed by 4 bases and 3 bases, with 13 bases remaining between them. The CDR3 has 15 residues. Germline CDR1 and CDR2: SGHRS and YFSETQ. The CDR3 spells CASSTAGLDTGELFF. The CDR3 DNA sequence: TGCGCCAGCAGCACGGCGGGGCTCGACACCGGGGAGCTGTTTTTT.

V usage is TRBV9 and J usage is TRBJ2-3, with no clear D. The CDR3 spans 13 residues. Germline CDR1 reads SGDLS; CDR2 reads YYNGEE. Trimming shortened V by 1 base and J by 4 bases, and 7 bases separated the two germline ends. Here the CDR3 reads CASSVNYADTQYF. The CDR3 nucleotides read TGTGCCAGCAGCGTAAACTACGCAGATACGCAGTATTTT.

This clone was seen a single time. This chain uses TRBV30 with TRBJ1-2, with D maybe TRBD1 (6 bases). Trimming removed 2 bases at V and 5 bases at J, with 18 bases between. Germline CDR1 is GTSNPN and CDR2 is SVGIG (reference sequence). CDR3 length equals 15 residues. CDR3 DNA sequence: TGTGCCTGGAGTAAGGACAGAGTCACCCGATATGGCTACACCTTC. Translation: CAWSKDRVTRYGYTF.

The rearrangement uses TRBV7-2 and TRBJ2-7; D call uncertain. The CDR3 length is 13 residues. V lost 3 bases and J lost 9, with 15 bases in between. CDR1 is SGHTA, CDR2 FQGNSA, per germline. The CDR3 region has the DNA TGTGCCAGCAGCTTCGATAAAGTAAGGGTGCAGTACTTC. This codes for CASSFDKVRVQYF.

The chain carries TRBV19 and TRBJ2-5; perhaps TRBD1 as D (5 bases). Trimming took off 9 bases at V and 5 bases at J, with 13 bases between the two ends. This CDR3 contains 12 residues. Germline V gene lookup returns CDR1 LNHDA and CDR2 SQIVND (reference sequence). The CDR3: CASQGWGETQYF. For the CDR3, the DNA is TGTGCCAGCCAGGGTTGGGGCGAGACCCAGTACTTC.